This T cell receptor beta chain is from a study of shared clonotypes between healthy human individuals. Germline CDR1 SGHAT, CDR2 FQDESV (reference sequence). This CDR3 has 16 amino acids. With 4 bases clipped from V and 4 bases from J, the junction kept 7 bases outside the gene matches. Repertoires were generated with immunoSEQ multiplex PCR, while TCRdb's copy carries only in-frame clones and drops some. The sample has 2,500,000 or so clones, approximately 93% seen once; the top ten hold around 0.37%. Each sample came from a Caucasian adult donor living in Nashville, Tennessee. Sequencing was carried out using naive CD4+ T cells from PBMCs. Subset meaning: CD45RA+ positively selected. This TCR came from a man younger than 35 in good health. Some clones in this sample may be carry-over from other donors' samples. V and J are TRBV11-1 and TRBJ2-2; 9 bases agree with TRBD2. CDR3 DNA sequence: TGTGCCAGCAGCTACTTAGCGGGAGTTCGCACCGGGGAGCTGTTTTTT. Encoded protein: CASSYLAGVRTGELFF.